The 19 T cell receptor beta chains below come from one sample, sequenced in a study of shared clonotypes between healthy human individuals (dated by TCRdb to between 2020 and 2021). Library preparation employed the immunoSEQ multiplex PCR assay. Drawn from immuneACCESS, this table holds only the in-frame rearrangements with V and J called that TCRdb kept. Clones are partly lost; checked studies trace under half to an unresolved V gene and leave the rest unexplained. The sample table holds 2,500,000 or so clones, of which around nine tenths were seen once. Together, the top ten hold around 0.14% of the sample. The sample comprised naive CD4+ T cells sorted from blood. Taken with the paper, the label for cell subset or site translates to: CD45RA+ positively selected. Every receptor here comes from a man between 18 and 35 years old in good health.

The rearrangement uses TRBV5-4 and TRBJ1-5; D is undetermined. The CDR3 length is 15 residues. V was shortened by 0 bases and J by 3 bases, with 10 bases between the two germline ends. CDR1 and CDR2 from the germline V gene are SGHNT and YYREEE (reference sequence). DNA of the CDR3: TGTGCCAGCAGCTTGGGCGGGGAAACCAATCAGCCCCAGCATTTT. This gives the protein CASSLGGETNQPQHF.

The genes are TRBV18 and TRBJ1-6; a possible D gene is TRBD1 (5 bases). CDR3 length: 15 residues. V was shortened by 1 base and J by 7 bases, with 11 bases between the two germline ends. The germline CDR1 and CDR2 sequences are KGHSH and LQKENI. DNA of the CDR3: TGTGCCAGCTCACCACTGGGGCTTGGGAATTCACCCCTCCACTTT. Its protein product is CASSPLGLGNSPLHF.

The chain has TRBV10-3 and TRBJ1-2, with D possibly TRBD1 on 5 matching bases. The CDR3 loop spans 12 amino acids. In germline, CDR1 is ENHRY, CDR2 SYGVKD. V lost 10 bases and J 4 bases, leaving 13 bases between the germline ends. CDR3 in DNA: TGTGCCACCCAGACAGCTGCCTATGGCTACACCTTC. Translation gives CATQTAAYGYTF.

This sequence joins TRBV4-1 and TRBJ2-1; 9 bases match TRBD2. The CDR3 length is 15 residues. Germline lookup yields CDR1 MGHRA and CDR2 YSYEKL. Unmatched junction bases numbered 7, after V lost 1 base and J lost 9 bases. DNA of the CDR3: TGCGCCAGCAGCCAAGGTGGCGGGGGGGCCGGTGAGCAGTTCTTC. Amino acid sequence: CASSQGGGGAGEQFF.

This clone was detected a few times. An end of the junction does not agree with germline; a read error may underlie this. The chain carries TRBV5-4 and TRBJ1-2; D gene uncertain. CDR1 SGHNT and CDR2 YYREEE come from the germline V gene (reference sequence). The CDR3 sequence is 11 residues long. The CDR3 reads CASSLDRSQAF. CDR3 coding DNA: TGTGCCAGCAGCTTGGACAGATCTCAAGCCTTC.

The chain uses TRBV28 and TRBJ2-1; 12 bases fit TRBD2. CDR3 length: 15 amino acids. Trimming removed 7 bases from V and 10 bases from J; junction bases left unmatched: 11. The germline V gene encodes CDR1 MDHEN and CDR2 SYDVKM. DNA for the CDR3: TGTGCCAGCAACCTTCTAGCGGGGGGGCCAGGGGAGCAGTTCTTC. Translating gives CASNLLAGGPGEQFF.

This clone came up once. The chain employs TRBV6-5 and TRBJ2-7; 8 positions agree with TRBD1. V lost 2 bases and J lost 5; bases outside the gene matches: 8. Germline CDR1 MNHEY, CDR2 SVGAGI. This CDR3 contains 15 residues. The CDR3 is CASSYRVRGRDEQYF. For the CDR3, the DNA is TGTGCCAGCAGTTACAGAGTCAGGGGGCGCGACGAGCAGTACTTC.

The chain has TRBV10-1 and TRBJ2-7, with D perhaps being TRBD1 or TRBD2 (6 bases each). V lost 0 bases to trimming and J lost 2 bases, with 11 bases between them. CDR3 length: 15 residues. Germline CDR1 reads WNHNN; CDR2 reads SYGVQD (reference sequence). This chain's CDR3 is CASSESWGAPYEQYF. The CDR3, as DNA: TGCGCCAGCAGTGAGTCATGGGGGGCCCCCTACGAGCAGTACTTC.

This chain uses TRBV11-2 with TRBJ1-5; D unclear. The CDR3 has 13 amino acids. Germline lookup yields CDR1 SGHAT and CDR2 FQNNGV. V was pared by 3 bases and J by 9 bases, with 12 bases between. In DNA, the CDR3 is TGTGCCAGCAGCTTGGAGGGCGCGGGGCCCCAGCATTTT. It yields the protein CASSLEGAGPQHF.

J is TRBJ1-1 and V is TRBV5-4; TRBD1 might be the D (5 bases). This CDR3 region has 15 residues. Deletions cut 0 bases from V and 1 base from J, with 10 bases between. Germline CDR1 is SGHNT and CDR2 is YYREEE (reference sequence). This CDR3 reads CASSLADRENTEAFF. CDR3 in DNA: TGTGCCAGCAGCTTGGCCGACAGAGAGAACACTGAAGCTTTCTTT.

The V gene is TRBV5-1, the J gene TRBJ2-1; D tentatively reads TRBD1 or TRBD2 (5 bases each). V was cut by 7 bases and J by 8 bases, with 16 bases left in between. This CDR3 spans 13 amino acids. CDR1 and CDR2 (germline): SGHRS, YFSETQ. CDR3 nucleotides: TGCGCCAGCTCCCGGGGCCTCACCGATGAGCAGTTCTTC. Amino acids: CASSRGLTDEQFF.

This chain links TRBV5-1 with TRBJ1-2; TRBD1 might be the D (6 bases). Trimming pared 2 bases from V and 8 bases from J, leaving 22 bases between. The germline V gene encodes CDR1 SGHRS and CDR2 YFSETQ. CDR3 size: 16 residues. CDR3 in DNA: TGCGCCAGCAGCTTATACTGGACAGATAATGACGAGGGCTACACCTTC. This sequence encodes CASSLYWTDNDEGYTF.

V gene TRBV5-1 combines with J gene TRBJ1-5; perhaps TRBD1 as D (6 bases). The CDR3 runs to 15 residues. V lost 0 bases, J lost 5 bases, and 12 bases lay in between. Per germline, CDR1 SGHRS and CDR2 YFSETQ. The CDR3 here is CASSLGTGQHQPQHF. The CDR3 nucleotides read TGCGCCAGCAGCTTGGGGACGGGACAACATCAGCCCCAGCATTTT.

To note about this clone: Different DNA sequences within this sample yield the same CDR3. J is TRBJ2-7 and V is TRBV9, with 11 nucleotides matching TRBD1. The CDR3 contains 15 residues. Looked up from germline, CDR1 is SGDLS and CDR2 is YYNGEE. V lost 0 bases to trimming and J lost 3 bases; unmatched junction nucleotides: 2. CDR3 protein: CASSVGGQGVYEQYF. In DNA form, the CDR3 reads TGTGCCAGCAGCGTAGGGGGACAGGGGGTCTACGAGCAGTACTTC. The full variable domain, in which reference TRBV9 and TRBJ2-7 provide the parts outside the CDR3, is DSGVTQTPKHLITATGQRVTLRCSPRSGDLSVYWYQQSLDQGLQFLIQYYNGEERAKGNILERFSAQQFPDLHSELNLSSLELGDSALYFCASSVGGQGVYEQYFGPGTRLTVT.

A note on this clone: Other nucleotide sequences in the sample specify the same CDR3. The chain combines TRBV6-5 with TRBJ2-1; D is unresolved. The CDR3 has 15 residues. The germline V gene has CDR1 MNHEY and CDR2 SVGAGI. The V and J ends lost 2 bases and 0 bases respectively, with 8 bases between them. CDR3: CASSYGLSSYNEQFF. The DNA for the CDR3 is TGTGCCAGCAGTTACGGGCTAAGCTCCTACAATGAGCAGTTCTTC.

The chain has TRBV2 and TRBJ1-2; the match to TRBD1 covers 11 bases. From germline, CDR1 is SNHLY and CDR2 FYNNEI. With 6 bases clipped from V and 8 bases from J, the junction kept 8 bases outside the gene matches. The CDR3 sequence is 14 residues long. The CDR3 nucleotides read TGTGCCAGCAGGGACAGGGGGCGCTTTGAAGGCTACACCTTC. Amino acids: CASRDRGRFEGYTF.

The rearrangement links TRBV7-9 to TRBJ1-1; 7 positions match TRBD1. The CDR3 is 16 residues long. J lost 1 base, V lost 1 base, and 6 bases had no gene match. CDR1 and CDR2 (germline): SEHNR, FQNEAQ (reference sequence). CDR3 protein: CASSLVTGQKNTEAFF. CDR3 DNA: TGTGCCAGCAGCTTAGTTACGGGACAGAAGAACACTGAAGCTTTCTTT.

The CDR3: CASSLDQLEGDTQYF. The DNA for the CDR3 is TGTGCCAGCAGCTTAGATCAACTAGAGGGAGATACGCAGTATTTT. This chain joins TRBV11-2 and TRBJ2-3; D is perhaps TRBD2 (5 bases). V shed 0 bases and J shed 5 bases, with 12 bases lying between them. Per the germline V gene, CDR1 is SGHAT and CDR2 is FQNNGV. CDR3 size: 15 residues.

The V call is TRBV5-8, the J call TRBJ2-1, with D perhaps matching TRBD2 (6 bases). CDR3 length: 13 amino acids. V lost 0 bases, J lost 13 bases, and 14 bases lay in between. CDR1 SGHTS and CDR2 YDEGEE come from the germline V gene. The CDR3 nucleotides read TGTGCCAGCAGCTTGGGAACCCTCGGGACTCAGTTCTTC. Translated, it gives CASSLGTLGTQFF.